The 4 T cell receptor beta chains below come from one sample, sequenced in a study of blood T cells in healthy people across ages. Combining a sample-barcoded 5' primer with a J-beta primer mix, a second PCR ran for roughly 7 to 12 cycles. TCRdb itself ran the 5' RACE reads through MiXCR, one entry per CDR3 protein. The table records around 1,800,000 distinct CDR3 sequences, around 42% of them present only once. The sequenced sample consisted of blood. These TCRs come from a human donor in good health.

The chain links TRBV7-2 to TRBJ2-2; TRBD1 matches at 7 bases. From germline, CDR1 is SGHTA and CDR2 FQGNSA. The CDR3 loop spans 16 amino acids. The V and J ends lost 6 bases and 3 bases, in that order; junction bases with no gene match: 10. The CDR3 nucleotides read TGTGCCAGCAGTCGGCGAGGGGGCGCCGACACCGGGGAGCTGTTTTTT. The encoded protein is CASSRRGGADTGELFF.

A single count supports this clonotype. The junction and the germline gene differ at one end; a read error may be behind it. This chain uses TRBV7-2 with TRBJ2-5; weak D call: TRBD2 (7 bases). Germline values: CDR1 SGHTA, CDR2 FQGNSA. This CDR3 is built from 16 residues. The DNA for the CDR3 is TGTGCCGGCAGCTTAGCCTTCGGGGCGGGGGCTGAGACCCAGTACTTC. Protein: CAGSLAFGAGAETQYF.

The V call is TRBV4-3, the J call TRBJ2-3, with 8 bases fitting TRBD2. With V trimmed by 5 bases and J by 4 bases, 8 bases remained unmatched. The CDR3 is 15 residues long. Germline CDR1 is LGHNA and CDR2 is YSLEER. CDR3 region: CASSSAGGWPDTQYF. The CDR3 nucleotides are TGCGCCAGCAGCTCGGCGGGGGGTTGGCCAGATACGCAGTATTTT.

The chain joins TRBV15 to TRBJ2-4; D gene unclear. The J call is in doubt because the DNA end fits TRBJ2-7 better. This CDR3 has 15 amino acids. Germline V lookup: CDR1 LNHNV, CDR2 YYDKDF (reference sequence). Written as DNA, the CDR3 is TGTGCCACCAGCAGCGCCCGAAATTTCGGATACGAGCAGTACTTC. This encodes CATSSARNFGYEQYF.